This T cell receptor (beta chain) was captured by sequencing in a study of blood T cell repertoires in COVID-19 (TCRdb year 2020). Regarding the research as a whole: The collaborator samples originated in the United States, Italy and Spain and spanned the acute and convalescent phases of COVID-19. The material from the prospective study consisted of cDNA or gDNA derived from T cells, B-cell-depleted T cells, or PBMCs. Deeply sampled blood TCRbeta repertoires from subjects exposed to, actively infected with, or recovered from COVID-19 were included in the dataset. A freely available public database, intended as a resource for researchers studying the immune response to SARS-CoV-2, is where the repertoires were released. The samples were drawn from the first 160 participants of the ongoing ImmuneRACE study and from more than 1,000 subjects provided by 6 global collaborators. Sample metadata almost always included a de-identified subject ID, COVID-19 status, age in years and sex. Where HLA class I and class II types were available, the types were taken from metadata supplied by the sample provider, not from assay-based typing. The study at large found these results: The amount of clinical and demographic metadata varied by source and participant and was provided uncurated.

TCRbeta CDR3 regions were amplified from genomic DNA using the immunoSEQ Assay, a bias-controlled multiplex PCR. From the authors' description of their analysis: Within the assay, amplification of reference gene primers was used to estimate how many nucleated cells each sample contained. Sequence reads were collapsed and filtered to measure the absolute abundance of every unique TCRbeta CDR3 rearrangement. For each sample, productive Simpson clonality was calculated as the square root of Simpson's diversity index across productive rearrangements. The immuneACCESS repertoire file appears here via TCRdb, limited to in-frame rearrangements. These files lack a portion of the clones; in checked studies, under half of the deficit traces to unresolved V genes, and the cause of the others is not known. V and J calls and clone size are those listed in that table; D and trimming were worked out from the DNA. The sample table contains around 300,000 clones; only one count was recorded for 75% to 90% of them. The ten largest clones represent 2% to 3% of the sample.

Worth noting for this clone: No cognate antigen has been identified for it. No base quality values were provided; no much bigger clone lies one nucleotide off.

Enrolling through a virtual design, the prospective study's participants ranged in age from roughly 18 to 90 years and lived across roughly 24 United States geographic areas. Cohort assignment in the prospective study relied on participant-reported clinical history from a screening survey and a study questionnaire. For ImmuneRACE Cohort 3, a participant was defined as recovered based on two consecutive negative NP/OP PCR tests, clearance by a healthcare professional, or resolution of symptoms. In the prospective study, mobile phlebotomists collected whole blood, serum and a nasopharyngeal or oropharyngeal swab from each participant. Prospective study participants could optionally give additional blood draws and questionnaires over a roughly two-month period. Blood samples from the prospective study were shipped frozen or at room temperature prior to DNA extraction. The CDR3 covers 17 residues, taking in both the cysteine and the phenylalanine. Here the CDR3 DNA is all that survives: 51 bases in frame from base 1. Relative to germline, V is 5 bases shorter and J is 2 bases shorter, with 21 bases between their ends. The germline V gene (reference sequence) provides CDR1 MNHEY and CDR2 SMNVEV.

This sequence uses TRBV27 and TRBJ1-2; the best D guess is TRBD1, with 6 bases matching. Sequencing input: PBMCs or T cells enriched from blood (not recorded which). This receptor was identified in a woman aged 45-59 years who had recovered from COVID-19. The CDR3 is CASSTRARTGINYGYTF. The nucleotides read TGTGCCAGCAGTACCAGGGCAAGAACAGGGATAAACTATGGCTACACCTTC.